These 2 T cell receptor beta chains were sequenced from one sample in a study of blood T cell dynamics during melanoma immunotherapy. Profiling relied on immunoSEQ multiplex PCR, and the TCRdb table lists in-frame clones only, not all of them. The sample lists about 9,900 clones, around 86% occurring once. The time point denotes: pre-treatment baseline. Source: blood, taken from a patient treated with checkpoint blockade. The receptors derive from a human donor with melanoma.

In this sample, this clone turned up a few times. This sequence joins TRBV7-9 and TRBJ1-2; 10 positions match TRBD1. Germline values: CDR1 SEHNR, CDR2 FQNEAQ (reference sequence). The V segment lost 5 bases and the J segment 6 bases; nucleotides outside the gene matches: 3. CDR3 length: 13 residues. This CDR3 is CASSVGTGDGYTF. The CDR3 DNA is TGTGCCAGCAGCGTAGGGACAGGGGATGGCTACACCTTC.

The J gene is TRBJ2-4, the V gene TRBV21-1; the tabulated D call, TRBD1, remains unverified against the DNA. TRBV21-1 is a pseudogene locus. The CDR3 is 15 amino acids. Here the CDR3 DNA reads TGTGCCTACAGGCGGCAGCCTCGGGCCAAAAACATTCAGTACTTC. Residues: CAYRRQPRAKNIQYF.